Reported below is one T cell receptor beta chain. This sample was taken from a study of T-cell memory formation after mild COVID-19. MiXCR, applied by TCRdb to the 5' RACE reads, yields one record per CDR3 protein. The sample records hundreds of thousands of distinct CDR3 sequences, approximately 15% being singletons. This clonotype was obtained from a man aged 18 to 30 who had mild COVID-19 (a few samples of this study predate the infection). Cell type and time point are not known. Sequencing used PBMCs or a T cell subset sorted from them (not recorded which).

CDR3 sequence: CASSPGLAGTHTGELFF. In DNA, the CDR3 is TGTGCCAGCAGTCCAGGACTAGCGGGAACCCACACCGGGGAGCTGTTTTTT. V usage is TRBV12-3 or TRBV12-4 and J usage is TRBJ2-2, with 12 bases matching TRBD2. The CDR3 spans 17 residues. V lost 5 bases, J lost 3 bases, and 7 bases stayed unmatched.